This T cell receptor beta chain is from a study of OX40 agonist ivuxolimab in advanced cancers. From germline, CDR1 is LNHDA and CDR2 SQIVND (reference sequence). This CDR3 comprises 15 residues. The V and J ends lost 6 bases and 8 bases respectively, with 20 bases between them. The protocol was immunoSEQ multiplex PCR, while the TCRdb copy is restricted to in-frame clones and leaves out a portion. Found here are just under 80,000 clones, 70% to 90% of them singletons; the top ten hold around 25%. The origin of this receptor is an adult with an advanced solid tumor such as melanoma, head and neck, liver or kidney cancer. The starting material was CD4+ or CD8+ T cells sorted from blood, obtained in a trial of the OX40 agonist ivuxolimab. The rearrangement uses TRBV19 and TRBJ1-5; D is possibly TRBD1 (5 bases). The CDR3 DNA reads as TGTGCCAGTAGGAAGGGGAGGGGCTGGCAAGAGCCCCAGCATTTT. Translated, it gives CASRKGRGWQEPQHF.